This is a list of T cell receptor beta chains from one sample in a study of OX40 agonist ivuxolimab in advanced cancers. Generated by immunoSEQ multiplex PCR, the TCRdb table keeps only in-frame clones and is missing some. The repertoire includes tens of thousands of clones, approximately 91% of them detected once, and 1.5% to 2% sits in the top ten. The sample in question was CD4+ or CD8+ T cells sorted from blood, obtained in a trial of the OX40 agonist ivuxolimab. The receptors come from an adult with an advanced solid tumor such as melanoma, head and neck, liver or kidney cancer. CDR3s include the opening cysteine and the closing phenylalanine or tryptophan.

J,V,CDR3
TRBJ2-4,TRBV28,CASSSLLAGEGNIQYF
TRBJ2-6,TRBV28,CASSFEGQGFPGANVLTF
TRBJ2-2,TRBV28,CASSVDTGELFF
TRBJ2-6,TRBV6-1,CASSDGDSGANVLTF
TRBJ2-1,TRBV14,CASSQASGTSGRASPYNEQFF
TRBJ2-5,TRBV18,CASSPYPGQHGETQYF
TRBJ2-1,TRBV7-2,CASSLTGTDYNEQFF
TRBJ1-3,TRBV25-1,CASSEWAQGRNTIYF
TRBJ1-5,TRBV28,CASSAGLQPQHF
TRBJ2-5,TRBV28,CASSGLAEETQYF
TRBJ2-7,TRBV5-4,CASSLQGASREQYF
TRBJ2-2,TRBV5-1,CASSLAGTADTGELFF
TRBJ2-2,TRBV30,CAWSGQGRNTGELFF
TRBJ1-5,TRBV6-5,CASSSLQGLGNQPQHF
TRBJ1-3,TRBV7-9,CASSLVLSSGNTIYF
TRBJ2-2,TRBV11-2,CASSRTWGAGELFF
TRBJ2-7,TRBV5-6,CASSRGQVGYF
TRBJ1-1,TRBV7-7,CASSLEPNTEAFF
TRBJ2-7,TRBV5-1,CASSLAGAYSYEQYF
TRBJ2-3,TRBV5-1,CASKRQGGYTDTQYF
TRBJ2-2,TRBV6-5,CASKRGGAGTGELFF
TRBJ1-5,TRBV4-2,CASGPTGTGDQPQHF
TRBJ2-7,TRBV6-1,CASNTGGGYEQYF
TRBJ2-2,TRBV30,CAWSVRGNTGELFF
TRBJ1-5,TRBV7-2,CASSPIDSRNQPQHF
TRBJ1-2,TRBV5-1,CASSGRESGYTF
TRBJ2-5,TRBV19,CASSVGQGPQETQYF
TRBJ2-1,TRBV6-1,CASSGTVPDSYNEQFF
TRBJ2-2,TRBV30,CAWSPTGAGELFF
TRBJ1-5,TRBV6-6,CASRPDREAQPQHF
TRBJ2-6,TRBV7-2,CASSLSYSGANVLTF
TRBJ1-3,TRBV30,CAWEPGHAGNTIYF
TRBJ2-7,TRBV2,CASTLGWSSYEQYF
TRBJ2-3,TRBV10-3,CAIGNRVGTDTQYF
TRBJ2-7,TRBV7-2,CASSLVSNPYEQYF
TRBJ2-3,TRBV7-5,CARSLIPDSSDTQYF
TRBJ2-3,TRBV7-9,CASSFDGFTDTQYF
TRBJ2-3,TRBV9,CASSVAPASGTDTQYF
TRBJ2-5,TRBV11-2,CASRGQGGETQYF
TRBJ2-7,TRBV28,CASSPVREWAYEQYF
TRBJ2-5,TRBV18,CASSPPGEETQYF
TRBJ2-3,TRBV7-3,CASSLRDTDTQYF
TRBJ2-7,TRBV5-5,CASSLWVGEQYF
TRBJ2-7,TRBV11-2,CASSQQYEQYF
TRBJ2-5,TRBV28,CASRPTGEETQYF
TRBJ1-5,TRBV7-2,CASSFSADRADNQPQHF
TRBJ1-1,TRBV9,CASSVVSSGVFATEAFF
TRBJ2-1,TRBV7-9,CASTPGLAGYNEQFF
TRBJ2-5,TRBV9,CASNMAGETQYF
TRBJ2-1,TRBV11-1,CASSSPGGEQFF
TRBJ1-1,TRBV6-6,CASSLDRMNTEAFF
TRBJ2-3,TRBV7-3,CASSPLTASTDTQYF
TRBJ1-1,TRBV21-1,CASIKVGTEAFF
TRBJ2-3,TRBV6-1,CASEGGTVTDTQYF